This T cell receptor (beta chain) was observed in a study of shared clonotypes between healthy human individuals (dated by TCRdb to 2019 to 2021). In the study overall: A few men and a couple of women, aged 18 to 49 years, made up the cohort. For each donor, three plates each were used for CD4 naive and CD4 memory, two plates were used for CD8 naive, and one plate was used for CD8 memory. Blood TCR repertoires of five healthy adults were deeply sequenced to estimate repertoire size and the extent of clonotype sharing between individuals. Libraries were prepared and TCR repertoires were sequenced by different laboratories using diverse techniques, in order to increase sequencing depth and limit assay-specific biases. Each donor's leukapheresis produced roughly between roughly 0.85 and 10 billion PBMCs.

V loses 2 bases at its end and J loses 4 bases; junction bases beyond the gene matches: 7. Via the germline V gene (reference sequence), CDR1 is GTSNPN and CDR2 SVGIG. Taken from cysteine to phenylalanine, the CDR3 has 15 residues. Only the CDR3 part of the read is kept: 45 bases, read in frame from the first base. This clone has only a few counts. It has no known antigen specificity. Per-nucleotide qualities are absent, and no much larger clonotype sits a single base away. The paper as a whole reports these results and caveats: Sampling was limited to blood, and TCR repertoires in tissue likely differ from TCR repertoires in blood. Across several donors, 5% to 6% of naive CD4, approximately 3.6% of naive CD8, 2% to 2.5% of memory CD4, and roughly 0.41% of memory CD8 clonotypes were shared. Because the study included a small number of donors, the genetic and exposure-history diversity represented was limited. Rarefaction of sorted-subset datasets indicated incomplete sequencing despite the large sequencing depth. Naive subsets generally had larger estimated clonotype richness than memory subsets. Pairwise subsampling indicated that sequencing depth was expected to affect the degree of clonotype sharing among donors. Compared with non-shared clonotypes, the clonotypes found in all four sorted-subset donors had higher generation probabilities.

Using the deep immunoSEQ assay, multiplex PCR amplified TCR CDR3 regions from genomic DNA. Genomic DNA extracted from each cell subset was distributed evenly over all wells of several immunoSEQ 96-well plates, and each plate served as one replicate. For sorted subsets, around 0.2 ug of genomic DNA, equivalent to around 30,000 T cell genomes, went into each replicate PCR. Purified libraries were measured with a Qubit 3.0 fluorometer, size-checked on a Bioanalyzer 2100, and measured again with the KAPA Library Quantification kit. A separate single-read 150-cycle Illumina NextSeq 550 flow cell was used to sequence each immunoSEQ 96-well plate. Concerning the study's data processing: Because only junctional sequences without quality scores were contained in the immunoSEQ output, filtering matching that applied to full-length reads could not be performed. Sequences were annotated with PyIR, a Python wrapper for IgBLAST v1.9, and V/J genes and CDR3 were assigned using IMGT germline references. Any read was removed if the V/J assignment was weak (E-value above 1e-6), the CDR3 was missing, or the read contained stop codons, out-of-frame junctions, or ambiguous translated residues. V3J clonotypes were defined by identical inferred V gene, J gene, and CDR3 amino acid sequence. The percentage overlap between two repertoires was calculated by dividing the number of shared unique clonotypes by the size of the smaller repertoire. RTK rarefaction, the Chao1 estimator, and Recon v2.1 estimates of unobserved clonotypes were used to assess repertoire richness. Generation probabilities for all TCRbeta clonotypes obtained by the gDNA method from four donors were computed using OLGA. TCRdb mirrors the immuneACCESS table, restricted to in-frame sequences. Some clones are absent from its copies; in checked studies, under half trace to an unresolved V gene, and the reason for the others is unknown. That table is the source of V, J and clone size, and D and trimming were worked out from the DNA. The sample table holds 300,000 to 350,000 clones, of which less than 75% were seen once. Clones ranked in the top ten supply about 10% of the sample.

Donors were healthy HIV-negative adults with no recently reported acute infections or vaccinations. Only Caucasian adults living in Nashville, Tennessee, USA were represented among the donors. CD4+ T cells were enriched through magnetic negative selection, after which naive cells were positively selected on CD45RA and the remaining negative fraction served as the memory subset. Blood was collected by leukapheresis, and PBMCs were isolated by Ficoll-Histopaque density gradient centrifugation and then cryopreserved in liquid nitrogen vapor phase. Analytical flow cytometry was used to check the purity and quantity of every magnetically sorted T cell population. From each sorted fraction, genomic DNA was isolated and quantified by UV absorbance on a Nanodrop 2000c.

The chain is assembled from TRBV30 and TRBJ2-3; 9 central bases correspond to TRBD1. Sequencing was done on a sample of memory CD4+ T cells sorted from blood. The cell subset or site label, read with the paper, signifies: CD45RA-negative fraction. The TCR sequence derives from a man aged 25 to 45 in good health. The bases are TGTGCCTGGAGTTATACAGGGGGCAGGTCAGATACGCAGTATTTT. This gives the protein CAWSYTGGRSDTQYF.